What follows are 13 T cell receptor beta chains derived from one specimen sequenced in a study of OX40 agonist ivuxolimab in advanced cancers. Method: immunoSEQ multiplex PCR; TCRdb's copy keeps in-frame clones and lacks some. Of some 76,000 clones in the sample, approximately 80% were seen once. Sequencing was performed on CD4+ or CD8+ T cells sorted from blood, taken in a trial of the OX40 agonist ivuxolimab. The receptors originated from an adult with an advanced solid tumor such as melanoma, head and neck, liver or kidney cancer.

The chain joins TRBV11-2 to TRBJ2-1, with 10 bases matching TRBD2. V trimming: 5 bases; J trimming: 15 bases; junction bases outside the gene matches: 19. CDR3 size: 16 residues. Germline V gene sequence: CDR1 SGHAT, CDR2 FQNNGV. The CDR3 protein is CASSPTSGTSHPPGFF. In nucleotides, the CDR3 is TGTGCCAGCAGCCCAACTAGCGGGACATCTCATCCGCCAGGGTTCTTC.

This CDR3 is CASSLQGGYETQYF. CDR3 nucleotides: TGCGCCAGCAGCTTACAGGGGGGGTACGAGACCCAGTACTTC. The V call is TRBV5-1, the J call TRBJ2-5; tentative D call: TRBD1 (8 bases). Trimming pared 2 bases from V and 5 bases from J, leaving 13 bases between. Germline lookup yields CDR1 SGHRS and CDR2 YFSETQ. This CDR3 region has 14 residues.

The chain employs TRBV7-8 and TRBJ2-2, with 12 nucleotides matching TRBD2. CDR1 SGHVS and CDR2 FQNEAQ come from the germline V gene. This CDR3 region has 18 residues. V lost 2 bases and J lost 3; bases outside the gene matches: 7. The DNA of the CDR3 is TGTGCCAGCAGCTTATATGCTAGCGGGAGGGCGGACACCGGGGAGCTGTTTTTT. Protein: CASSLYASGRADTGELFF. Variable domain in full (rest from reference TRBV7-8 and TRBJ2-2): GAGVSQSPRYKVAKRGQDVALRCDPISGHVSLFWYQQALGQGPEFLTYFQNEAQLDKSGLPSDRFFAERPEGSVSTLKIQRTQQEDSAVYLCASSLYASGRADTGELFFGEGSRLTVL.

The chain links TRBV9 to TRBJ1-6, with a possible D match to TRBD1 (5 bases). The V end lost 0 bases, the J end lost 9 bases, and 13 bases lay between the germline ends. The germline gives CDR1 SGDLS, CDR2 YYNGEE. The CDR3 sequence is 15 residues long. CDR3 sequence reads: CASSVGGTSLSPLHF. CDR3 sequence (DNA): TGTGCCAGCAGCGTAGGTGGGACCTCTCTTTCACCCCTCCACTTT.

This clone was seen just once. This rearrangement joins TRBV5-1 to TRBJ2-5, with 10 nucleotides matching TRBD1. The ends lost 0 bases at V and 5 bases at J; junction bases unmatched: 13. CDR1 is SGHRS, CDR2 YFSETQ, per germline. The CDR3 totals 18 residues. The CDR3: CASSLAQNRDRGLETQYF. CDR3 nucleotide sequence: TGCGCCAGCAGCTTGGCCCAGAACCGGGACAGGGGACTGGAGACCCAGTACTTC.

V is TRBV5-1 and J is TRBJ2-1, with TRBD2 as a possible D gene (7 bases). The CDR3 runs 15 residues. The V gene lost 6 bases and the J gene lost 4 bases, with 17 bases spanning the gap. In germline, CDR1 is SGHRS, CDR2 YFSETQ. The CDR3 loop is CASIRQAGAYNEQFF. As DNA, the CDR3 is TGCGCCAGCATTAGACAGGCGGGGGCTTACAATGAGCAGTTCTTC.

This rearrangement joins TRBV19 to TRBJ1-1, with 9 positions matching TRBD1. After removal of 4 bases from V and 2 bases from J, the junction contained 5 bases not matched to a gene. Per the germline V gene, CDR1 is LNHDA and CDR2 is SQIVND (reference sequence). CDR3 length equals 15 residues. The CDR3 bases are TGTGCCAGTAGTAGGGGACAGGGAGTCAACACTGAAGCTTTCTTT. As protein: CASSRGQGVNTEAFF.

The chain carries TRBV7-2 and TRBJ1-2; maybe TRBD1 (6 bases). V was clipped by 9 bases and J by 0 bases, with 14 bases between them. The germline V gene has CDR1 SGHTA and CDR2 FQGNSA. The CDR3 contains 14 residues. In nucleotides, the CDR3 is TGTGCCAGTGCAGGGGCCCTACCTAACTATGGCTACACCTTC. Its translation is CASAGALPNYGYTF.

V gene TRBV5-4 combines with J gene TRBJ1-3; D might be TRBD1 (5 bases). The CDR3 sequence is 17 residues long. V was shortened by 1 base and J by 1 base, with 15 bases between the two germline ends. Looked up from germline, CDR1 is SGHNT and CDR2 is YYREEE (reference sequence). The CDR3 DNA reads as TGTGCCAGCAGCTTGAGGGCAGGGATTGTTTCTGGAAACACCATATATTTT. The encoded protein is CASSLRAGIVSGNTIYF.

The chain recombines TRBV6-1 with TRBJ1-5, with D unresolved. V dropped 5 bases and J dropped 0 bases, with 11 bases sitting between them. The CDR3 consists of 15 residues. Germline CDR1 is MNHNS and CDR2 is SASEGT. DNA for the CDR3: TGTGCCAGCAGTCTGGACGGGATTAGCAATCAGCCCCAGCATTTT. Amino acid sequence: CASSLDGISNQPQHF.

The chain has TRBV4-1 and TRBJ1-2; TRBD1 might be the D (5 bases). Germline CDR1 and CDR2: MGHRA and YSYEKL. The CDR3 is 14 amino acids. V was shortened by 1 base and J by 3 bases, with 9 bases between the two germline ends. The CDR3 region is CASSQAGTDYGYTF. In DNA form, the CDR3 reads TGCGCCAGCAGCCAAGCCGGGACGGACTATGGCTACACCTTC.

The chain employs TRBV4-3 and TRBJ1-2; no clear D. V was pared by 0 bases and J by 1 base, with 6 bases between. Germline V gives CDR1 LGHNA, CDR2 YSLEER. The CDR3 extends over 14 amino acids. This CDR3 is CASSQDRVNYGYTF. In DNA, the CDR3 is TGCGCCAGCAGCCAAGATCGGGTTAACTATGGCTACACCTTC.

Only a few counts were recorded for this clone. This rearrangement joins TRBV30 to TRBJ1-2; 9 nucleotides agree with TRBD1. CDR1 and CDR2 (germline): GTSNPN, SVGIG (reference sequence). V lost 4 bases, J lost 6 bases, and 6 bases stayed unmatched. CDR3 length: 13 amino acids. CDR3 sequence (DNA): TGTGCCTGGATACAGGGGGCCGAGGATGGCTACACCTTC. The encoded protein is CAWIQGAEDGYTF.